The present T cell receptor beta chain was sequenced within a study of T cell repertoires in cytomegalovirus infection. On the study more broadly: Public TCR beta signatures marked donors with CMV infection and the matching HLA.

This clonotype was seen only a few times. The antigen is unknown. Each CDR3 protein gets one entry after TCRdb re-called the reads with MiXCR. Here the sample spans 630,000 or so distinct CDR3 sequences, around 24% being singletons. The germline CDR1 and CDR2 sequences are MGHDK and SYGVNS. V was pared by 2 bases and J by 3 bases, with 10 bases between. This CDR3 has 14 residues. Study-wide results and limits: Clonotype analysis showed dominance of the ex vivo response by HLA-C-restricted CMV-specific TCR beta clonotypes. Cumulated frequencies of public TCR beta families served to identify carriers of CMV plus the relevant HLA.

V gene TRBV25-1 combines with J gene TRBJ1-2; D call uncertain. The sequenced sample was CD8+ T cells from PBMCs. The TCR originated in a human donor in good health (CMV status not recorded). Some clones in this sample may be carry-over from other donors' samples. The DNA of the CDR3 is TGTGCCAGCAGTGAACAGTACCTCGACTATGGCTACACCTTC. Encoded protein: CASSEQYLDYGYTF.